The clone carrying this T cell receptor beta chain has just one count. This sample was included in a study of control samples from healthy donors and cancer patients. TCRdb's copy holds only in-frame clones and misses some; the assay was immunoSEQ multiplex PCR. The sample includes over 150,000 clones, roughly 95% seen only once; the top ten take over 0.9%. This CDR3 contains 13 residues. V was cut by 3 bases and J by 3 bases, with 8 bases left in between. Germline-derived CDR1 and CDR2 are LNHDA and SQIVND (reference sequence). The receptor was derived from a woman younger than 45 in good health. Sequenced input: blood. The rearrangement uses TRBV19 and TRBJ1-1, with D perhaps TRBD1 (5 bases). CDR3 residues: CASSIRGDTEAFF. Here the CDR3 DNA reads TGTGCCAGTAGTATTAGAGGGGACACTGAAGCTTTCTTT.